This TCR beta chain was observed in a study of blood T cell repertoires in COVID-19. V lost 5 bases to trimming and J lost 4 bases, with 14 bases between them. The CDR3 is made up of 15 amino acids. Germline V lookup: CDR1 SEHNR, CDR2 FQNEAQ (reference sequence). The table came from immunoSEQ multiplex PCR; TCRdb's copy has only in-frame clones and leaves some out. Of 150,000 to 200,000 clones in the sample, more than 75% were seen once. The clonotype originates from a woman aged 65 to 85 with COVID-19, enrolled during active disease. V is TRBV7-9 and J is TRBJ1-4; tentative D call: TRBD1 (5 bases). The source material was peripheral blood. The CDR3 loop reads CASSQGLSFNEKLFF. CDR3 nucleotide sequence: TGTGCCAGCAGCCAGGGACTTTCGTTTAATGAAAAACTGTTTTTT.